There are a few counts of the clone carrying this T cell receptor (beta chain). The data are from a study of T-cell reconstitution after alpha-beta-depleted transplantation in children. Unique molecular identifiers were incorporated during preparation of the TCRbeta library. TCRdb used MiXCR to reprocess the PCR reads, holding one entry per CDR3 protein. The sample carries 600,000 to 700,000 distinct CDR3 sequences, around 13% recorded once. The CDR3 sequence is 15 residues long. Trimming at V came to 10 bases and at J to 5 bases, leaving 12 bases not matched to a gene. Germline loops: CDR1 MDHEN, CDR2 SYDVKM.

The starting material was PBMCs, obtained before TCRalphabeta/CD19-depleted stem cell transplant. This rearrangement joins TRBV28 to TRBJ2-5; TRBD2 matches 11 bases. The origin of this receptor is a girl aged 2-15 years with congenital amegakaryocytic thrombocytopenia, due to receive a stem cell transplant. The CDR3 spells CATIPLTSGIETQYF. The CDR3 DNA reads TGTGCCACCATCCCCCTGACTAGCGGGATCGAGACCCAGTACTTC. Complete variable domain (other parts from reference TRBV28 and TRBJ2-5): DVKVTQSSRYLVKRTGEKVFLECVQDMDHENMFWYRQDPGLGLRLIYFSYDVKMKEKGDIPEGYSVSREKKERFSLILESASTNQTSMYLCATIPLTSGIETQYFGPGTRLLVL.